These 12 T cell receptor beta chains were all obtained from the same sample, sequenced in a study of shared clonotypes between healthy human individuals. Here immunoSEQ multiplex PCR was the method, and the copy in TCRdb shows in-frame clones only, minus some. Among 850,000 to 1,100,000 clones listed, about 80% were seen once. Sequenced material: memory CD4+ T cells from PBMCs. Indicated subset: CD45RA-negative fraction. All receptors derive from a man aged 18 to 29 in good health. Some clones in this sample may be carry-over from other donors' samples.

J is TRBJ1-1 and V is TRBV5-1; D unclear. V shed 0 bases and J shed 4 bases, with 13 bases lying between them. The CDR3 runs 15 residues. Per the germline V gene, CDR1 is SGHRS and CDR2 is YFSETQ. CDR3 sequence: CASSLEWGGSTEAFF. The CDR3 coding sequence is TGCGCCAGCAGCTTGGAGTGGGGTGGTTCCACTGAAGCTTTCTTT.

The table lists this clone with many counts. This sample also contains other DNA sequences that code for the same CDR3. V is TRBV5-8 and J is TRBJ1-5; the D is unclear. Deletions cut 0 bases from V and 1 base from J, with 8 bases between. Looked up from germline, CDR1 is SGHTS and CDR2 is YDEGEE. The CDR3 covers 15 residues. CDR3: CASSLGTWSNQPQHF. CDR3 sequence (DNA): TGTGCCAGCAGCTTGGGGACCTGGAGCAATCAGCCCCAGCATTTT.

In nucleotides, the CDR3 is TGCGCCAGCAGCTTGGGCGGGACGATCGCCGAAGCTTTCTTT. Its translation is CASSLGGTIAEAFF. The chain employs TRBV5-1 and TRBJ1-1, with D maybe TRBD1 (5 bases). This CDR3 contains 14 residues. Germline V gives CDR1 SGHRS, CDR2 YFSETQ. The ends were cut back, 0 bases at V and 8 bases at J, with 14 bases in the middle. The variable domain in full, with the rest retrieved from reference TRBV5-1 and TRBJ1-1, is KAGVTQTPRYLIKTRGQQVTLSCSPISGHRSVSWYQQTPGQGLQFLFEYFSETQRNKGNFPGRFSGRQFSNSRSEMNVSTLELGDSALYLCASSLGGTIAEAFFGQGTRLTVV.

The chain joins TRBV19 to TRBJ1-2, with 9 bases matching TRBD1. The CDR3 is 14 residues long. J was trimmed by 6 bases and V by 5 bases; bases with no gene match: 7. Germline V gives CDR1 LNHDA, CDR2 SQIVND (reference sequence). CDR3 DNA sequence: TGTGCCAGTAGTTCCGGGACAGGGTTTCATGGCTACACCTTC. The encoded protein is CASSSGTGFHGYTF.

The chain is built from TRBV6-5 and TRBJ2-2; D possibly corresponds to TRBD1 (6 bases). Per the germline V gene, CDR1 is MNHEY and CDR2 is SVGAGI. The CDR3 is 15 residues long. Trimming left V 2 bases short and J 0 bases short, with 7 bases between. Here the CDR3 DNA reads TGTGCCAGCAGTTACCGGACAGCGAACACCGGGGAGCTGTTTTTT. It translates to CASSYRTANTGELFF.

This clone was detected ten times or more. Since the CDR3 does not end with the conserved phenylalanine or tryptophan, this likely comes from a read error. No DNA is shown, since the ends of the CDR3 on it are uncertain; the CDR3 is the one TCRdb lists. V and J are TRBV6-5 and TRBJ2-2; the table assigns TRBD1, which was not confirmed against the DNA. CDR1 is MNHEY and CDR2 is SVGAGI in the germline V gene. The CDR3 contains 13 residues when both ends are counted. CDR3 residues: CASSYHGDRFPAS.

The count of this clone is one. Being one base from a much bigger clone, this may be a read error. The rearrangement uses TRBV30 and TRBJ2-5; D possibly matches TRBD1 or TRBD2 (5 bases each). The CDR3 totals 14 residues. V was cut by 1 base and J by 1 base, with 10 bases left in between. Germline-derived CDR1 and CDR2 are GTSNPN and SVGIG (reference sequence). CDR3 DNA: TGTGCCTGGAGTGGGGGGAACCTCCAAGAGACCCAGTACTTC. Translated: CAWSGGNLQETQYF.

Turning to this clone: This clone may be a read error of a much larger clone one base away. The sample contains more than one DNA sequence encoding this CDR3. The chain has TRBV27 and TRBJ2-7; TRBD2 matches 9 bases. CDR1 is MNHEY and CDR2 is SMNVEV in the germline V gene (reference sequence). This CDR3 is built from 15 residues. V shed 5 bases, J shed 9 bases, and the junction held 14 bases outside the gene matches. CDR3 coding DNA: TGTGCCAGCAGTACCGGGACTAGCTTTTCGGTCTGGCAGTACTTC. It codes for CASSTGTSFSVWQYF.

CDR3 bases: TGTGCCAGCAGCTTATACGGGGTCGGAAACACCATATATTTT. Translating gives CASSLYGVGNTIYF. The chain joins TRBV7-9 to TRBJ1-3; D gene uncertain. The CDR3 is made up of 14 amino acids. The ends were cut back, 2 bases at V and 4 bases at J, with 9 bases in the middle. Germline V CDR1 and CDR2: SEHNR, FQNEAQ (reference sequence).

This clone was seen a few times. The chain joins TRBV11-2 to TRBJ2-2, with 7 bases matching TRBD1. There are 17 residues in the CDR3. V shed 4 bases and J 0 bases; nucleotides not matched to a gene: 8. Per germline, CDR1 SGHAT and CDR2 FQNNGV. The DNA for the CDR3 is TGTGCCAGCAGCTCCCTTGGACAGGCCGCGAACACCGGGGAGCTGTTTTTT. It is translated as CASSSLGQAANTGELFF.

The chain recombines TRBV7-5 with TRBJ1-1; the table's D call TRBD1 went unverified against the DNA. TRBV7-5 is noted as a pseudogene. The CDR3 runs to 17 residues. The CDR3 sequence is CVRSLTTVTDPNTEAFF. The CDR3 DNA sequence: TGTGTCAGAAGCTTAACGACAGTAACAGACCCAAACACTGAAGCTTTCTTT.

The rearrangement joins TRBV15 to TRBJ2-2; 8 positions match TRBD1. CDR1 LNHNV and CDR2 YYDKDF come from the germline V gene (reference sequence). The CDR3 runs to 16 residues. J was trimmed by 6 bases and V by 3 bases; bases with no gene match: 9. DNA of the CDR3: TGTGCCACCAGCAGGTCCGGGACAGGTATAGCCGGGGAGCTGTTTTTT. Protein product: CATSRSGTGIAGELFF.